The clone carrying this TCR beta chain was counted once. No antigen is known for it. The data were obtained in a study of chemoradiotherapy in HPV16-positive cancers. Trimming pared 5 bases from V and 1 base from J, leaving 15 bases between. The CDR3 runs to 15 residues. Germline values: CDR1 MNHEY, CDR2 SMNVEV (reference sequence). Assay: immunoSEQ multiplex PCR; the TCRdb copy retains only in-frame clones and omits some. The table has approximately 2,100 clones, roughly 90% seen once. The study, taken as a whole, reports: For HPV16-positive patients, expanding HPV-responsive T cells associated with longer recurrence-free survival. HPV-specific T cells were functionally defined from only a couple of HPV16-positive patients.

Over chemoradiotherapy, repertoires were sampled more than once. The V gene is TRBV27, the J gene TRBJ2-7, with D perhaps assigned TRBD1 or TRBD2 (5 bases each). The source material was tumor tissue, sampled from a patient who underwent chemoradiotherapy. The sequence was collected from a human donor with HPV-associated anogenital cancer. The CDR3 region is CASSLRDRRSYEQYF. In nucleotides, the CDR3 is TGTGCCAGCAGTCTCCGGGACCGGCGTTCCTACGAGCAGTACTTC.